Reported below is one TCR beta chain. This clonotype occurred a few times. No cognate antigen has been identified for it. No base qualities exist here, and no much larger clone lies one base off it. According to the study, the label for this sample's time point signals: sample taken at primary tumor resection. Whole RNA extracted from tumor and nontumor lung tissue, or from cryopreserved PBMC samples, was used for TCR sequencing without cell sorting. Samples were obtained from over 70 patients with early-stage, untreated non-small cell lung cancer from the lung TRACERx cohort. A patient was chosen for TCR sequencing only when enough RNA was available from at least two tumor regions. This entry is derived from a study of spatial heterogeneity in lung cancer (dated by TCRdb to between 2019 and 2020). Concerning the study at large: Beta-chain transcripts were consistently detected in greater numbers than alpha-chain transcripts, which likely reflects a higher abundance of beta-chain transcripts. TCR alpha and beta repertoires were quantitatively compared across multiple tumor regions, matched nontumor lung and blood in non-small cell lung cancer. At surgery, both alpha and beta chains were TCR-sequenced in under 250 tumor regions, approximately 64 matched nontumor lung samples and a few dozen PBMC samples. In the raw uncorrected reads, each unique combination of TCR and UMI appeared more than ten times on average. TCR repertoire features were related to nonsynonymous mutation counts determined by whole-exome sequencing of tumor tissue. Broad study findings and their caveats: Ubiquitous expanded tumor TCRs showed up in blood more often at tumor resection than at routine follow-up. Confirming at a functional level the hypothesis that regional TCRs recognize regional mutations was considered to require additional single-cell paired TCR alpha and beta sequencing.

V loses 5 bases of germline sequence and J loses 8 bases, and the interval between the two ends is 15 bases. CDR3 length: 13 amino acids, cysteine to phenylalanine. The retained sequence is limited to the CDR3, 39 bases, with the frame set at the first base. From a lookup of the germline V gene (reference sequence), CDR1 and CDR2 are LNHNV and YYDKDF. Libraries were prepared through 5' RACE. Sequencing took place on a NextSeq 500. The TCR library protocol attached a unique molecular identifier to each TCR cDNA molecule to allow correction of PCR and sequencing errors. The paper's processing steps were these. Decombinator tools were used for TCR identification, UMI-based error correction and CDR3 extraction. TCRs above a frequency of 2 per 1,000, corresponding to the top 1% of the tumor frequency distribution, were defined as expanded. Each repertoire was subsampled 100 times to 5,000 TCRs, after which Renyi diversity was computed with the R vegan package. To build CDR3 similarity networks, amino acid triplet string-kernel similarity was used, and CDR3s were connected when their pairwise similarity was above 0.82. Starting from the raw public reads, TCRdb applied fastp trimming at Q25, assembled clones with MiXCR and retained in-frame beta chains. Records with the same CDR3 protein are collapsed into one entry carrying the most frequent genes and DNA. The V and J calls shown here were made by TCRdb, not taken from the authors' results. This sample has 75,000 to 85,000 distinct CDR3 sequences in its table, and about a fifth of those were observed once. The ten largest account for approximately 5.6% of the sample.

The input for sequencing was PBMCs, taken at surgery. The rearranged segments are TRBV15 and TRBJ1-2; the D gene remains uncertain. This TCR was sampled from a male donor with early-stage non-small cell lung cancer. The CDR3 protein sequence reads: CATSREGSRGYTF. The bases are TGTGCCACCAGCCGGGAAGGGTCTCGGGGCTACACCTTC.